This T cell receptor (beta chain) was found in a study of cytomegalovirus exposure and HLA in healthy donors. Germline assignment: CDR1 LNHDA and CDR2 SQIVND (reference sequence). Trimming cost V 5 bases and J 3 bases; bases outside gene matches: 5. The length of the CDR3 is 15 residues. A multiplex PCR was run with 60 Vbeta primers and 13 Jbeta primers. TCRdb's copy holds only in-frame clones and misses some; the assay was immunoSEQ multiplex PCR. The sample includes about 120,000 clones, about 75% of them seen just once. This sequence joins TRBV19 and TRBJ1-5; 9 bases align to TRBD1. This sequence originates from a man aged 55-75 years in good health and CMV-seropositive. The sequencing sample was made of PBMCs. The CDR3 spells CASSFHRGPNQPQHF. Written as DNA, the CDR3 is TGTGCCAGTAGTTTCCACAGGGGGCCCAATCAGCCCCAGCATTTT.